Listed below are T cell receptor beta chains from one sample, sequenced in a study of T cells in Graves' hyperthyroidism and ophthalmopathy. Via MiXCR, TCRdb re-called the multiplex PCR reads, giving one row per CDR3 protein. Seen here are 730,000 or so distinct CDR3 sequences, 15% to 20% observed once, and the top ten hold 16%. Specimen: blood. The receptors originated from a woman aged 45-65 years with Graves' hyperthyroidism that later progressed to Graves' ophthalmopathy. Both conserved end residues are trimmed from each CDR3. Fields, in order: J gene, V gene, CDR3 protein.

J gene: TRBJ1-1; V gene: TRBV6-1; CDR3 protein: ASKQQGASNTEAF
J gene: TRBJ1-3; V gene: TRBV11-2; CDR3 protein: ASTLTGNTIY
J gene: TRBJ2-2; V gene: TRBV5-1; CDR3 protein: ASSPDRERDTGELF
J gene: TRBJ1-6; V gene: TRBV27; CDR3 protein: ASSSGTVWNSPLH
J gene: TRBJ2-1; V gene: TRBV20-1; CDR3 protein: SARKTSGMTNEQF
J gene: TRBJ1-4; V gene: TRBV6-1; CDR3 protein: ASTAPAGPSGGEKLF
J gene: TRBJ1-2; V gene: TRBV13; CDR3 protein: ASSYLTDAINYGYT
J gene: TRBJ1-1; V gene: TRBV3-1; CDR3 protein: ASSQDFEGLNTEAF
J gene: TRBJ2-1; V gene: TRBV12-3/TRBV12-4; CDR3 protein: ASSRAGGGNEQF
J gene: TRBJ1-1; V gene: TRBV7-9; CDR3 protein: ASSLMGSSTEAF
J gene: TRBJ1-5; V gene: TRBV12-5; CDR3 protein: ASGSRGYNLSQPQH
J gene: TRBJ1-6; V gene: TRBV10-3; CDR3 protein: AIRTDNSPLH
J gene: TRBJ1-5; V gene: TRBV20-1; CDR3 protein: SARDPRSGREPQH
J gene: TRBJ1-1; V gene: TRBV6-5; CDR3 protein: ASSYSTRGWSTEAF
J gene: TRBJ2-7; V gene: TRBV27; CDR3 protein: ASSSPQRGVTYEQY
J gene: TRBJ1-5; V gene: TRBV6-5; CDR3 protein: ASSWDRERVYVINQPQH
J gene: TRBJ1-2; V gene: TRBV9; CDR3 protein: ASSVAPGGDFGYT
J gene: TRBJ1-2; V gene: TRBV2; CDR3 protein: ASSAGTGPANYGYT
J gene: TRBJ2-2; V gene: TRBV19; CDR3 protein: ASRLAGDKNTGELF
J gene: TRBJ1-4; V gene: TRBV7-2; CDR3 protein: ASSRDSYNEKLF
J gene: TRBJ1-4; V gene: TRBV12-3/TRBV12-4; CDR3 protein: ASSFRNSLATNEKLF
J gene: TRBJ1-2; V gene: TRBV12-3/TRBV12-4; CDR3 protein: ASSPETDPNGGYT
J gene: TRBJ1-5; V gene: TRBV29-1; CDR3 protein: SVEGGSNQPQH
J gene: TRBJ2-1; V gene: TRBV20-1; CDR3 protein: SGAGLAGGSEQF
J gene: TRBJ1-4; V gene: TRBV2; CDR3 protein: ASREGQVFEKLF
J gene: TRBJ2-2; V gene: TRBV11-2; CDR3 protein: ASSSRGANTGELF
J gene: TRBJ1-5; V gene: TRBV10-3; CDR3 protein: AIRSGGGSNQPQH
J gene: TRBJ1-5; V gene: TRBV28; CDR3 protein: ASSFGRGHQPQH
J gene: TRBJ1-1; V gene: TRBV11-1; CDR3 protein: ASSPKFAWNTEAF
J gene: TRBJ2-5; V gene: TRBV12-3/TRBV12-4; CDR3 protein: ASSFGGVETQY
J gene: TRBJ1-2; V gene: TRBV20-1; CDR3 protein: SARDNTVNYGYT
J gene: TRBJ2-2; V gene: TRBV6-1; CDR3 protein: ASSPSPNTGELF
J gene: TRBJ2-1; V gene: TRBV3-1; CDR3 protein: ASSRGGTGTWNEQF
J gene: TRBJ1-2; V gene: TRBV10-3; CDR3 protein: AIGAGTGVYGYT
J gene: TRBJ1-1; V gene: TRBV27; CDR3 protein: ASSPNTGARANTEAF
J gene: TRBJ2-1; V gene: TRBV7-9; CDR3 protein: ASSVLGGSYNEQF
J gene: TRBJ2-7; V gene: TRBV6-2/TRBV6-3; CDR3 protein: ASSYPPGAGQDEQY
J gene: TRBJ1-6; V gene: TRBV20-1; CDR3 protein: SAPLPGTENSPLH
J gene: TRBJ2-7; V gene: TRBV12-3/TRBV12-4; CDR3 protein: ASSLVASEQY
J gene: TRBJ2-1; V gene: TRBV7-3; CDR3 protein: ASSSSPVTSTHNEQF